These 25 T cell receptor beta chains originate from one sample sequenced in a study of blood T cell repertoires in COVID-19. TCRdb keeps only in-frame clones here, not all; method: immunoSEQ multiplex PCR. The data contain about 170,000 clones, 83% of them singletons. Sequenced sample: peripheral blood. These TCRs come from a woman of 80 years or more with acute or convalescent COVID-19.

The V gene is TRBV6-2 or TRBV6-3, the J gene TRBJ2-2, with D perhaps TRBD1 (6 bases). Per germline, CDR1 MNHEY and CDR2 SVGEGT. The ends were cut back, 2 bases at V and 3 bases at J, with 10 bases in the middle. This CDR3 spans 15 amino acids. CDR3 sequence reads: CASSYTGWDTGELFF. For the CDR3, the DNA is TGTGCCAGCAGTTACACAGGGTGGGACACCGGGGAGCTGTTTTTT.

The chain uses TRBV29-1 and TRBJ2-1; 8 bases agree with TRBD1. With V trimmed by 4 bases and J by 4 bases, 9 bases remained unmatched. CDR3 length equals 15 residues. Germline V CDR1 and CDR2: SQVTM, ANQGSEA. CDR3 nucleotide sequence: TGCAGCGTTGTAACCGGGACAGGACGATACAATGAGCAGTTCTTC. It encodes CSVVTGTGRYNEQFF.

The gene calls are TRBV28 and TRBJ1-1; the D is unclear. CDR1 and CDR2 from the germline V gene are MDHEN and SYDVKM. The V end was cut by 5 bases, the J end by 11 bases, with 15 bases between. This CDR3 is 12 amino acids long. CDR3 region: CASSALGVVAFF. As DNA, the CDR3 is TGTGCCAGCAGTGCCCTCGGGGTGGTGGCTTTCTTT.

The chain couples TRBV7-9 to TRBJ2-2; 9 bases match TRBD1. V dropped 9 bases and J dropped 3; count of bases not matched to a gene: 5. Germline assignment: CDR1 SEHNR and CDR2 FQNEAQ (reference sequence). CDR3 length: 14 amino acids. DNA for the CDR3: TGTGCCAGTAAGGGACAGGGAGACACCGGGGAGCTGTTTTTT. This codes for CASKGQGDTGELFF.

The chain has TRBV30 and TRBJ1-1, with a tentative D call TRBD1 (5 bases). Germline values: CDR1 GTSNPN, CDR2 SVGIG (reference sequence). Between the trimmed V and J ends, which lost 7 bases and 4 bases, there was a span of 16 bases. The CDR3 is 13 amino acids. DNA of the CDR3: TGTGCCTATGGTCCGGGGGTTTCCACTGAAGCTTTCTTT. The encoded protein is CAYGPGVSTEAFF.

This chain uses TRBV6-1 with TRBJ1-2; 7 bases match TRBD1. After removal of 2 bases from V and 4 bases from J, the junction contained 7 bases not matched to a gene. Germline loops: CDR1 MNHNS, CDR2 SASEGT. The CDR3 totals 15 residues. In nucleotides, the CDR3 is TGTGCCAGCAGTGAATCCGGGACAGTGCCCTATGGCTACACCTTC. Amino acid sequence: CASSESGTVPYGYTF.

The J gene is TRBJ1-1, the V gene TRBV9; D gene unclear. The germline CDR1 and CDR2 sequences are SGDLS and YYNGEE. V gave up 0 bases and J gave up 5 bases, with 17 bases separating them. The CDR3 consists of 16 residues. The CDR3 region has the DNA TGTGCCAGCAGCGTAGGCGAGGGCTTAGGTTTAACTGAAGCTTTCTTT. This gives the protein CASSVGEGLGLTEAFF.

J is TRBJ2-3 and V is TRBV3-1 (or the pseudogene TRBV3-2); 14 positions match TRBD2. The CDR3 length is 17 residues. Trimming removed 1 base from V and 4 bases from J; junction bases left unmatched: 4. Germline CDR1 and CDR2: LGHDT and YNNKEL (reference sequence). The CDR3 DNA follows: TGTGCCAGCAGCCAAGGACTAGCGGGGGGGCGATCAGATACGCAGTATTTT. Encoded protein: CASSQGLAGGRSDTQYF.

CDR3 coding DNA: TGTGCCAGTAGTAAACTTCCTCGGACAGGGGGCCTTGGCTACACCTTC. Translating gives CASSKLPRTGGLGYTF. The chain combines TRBV19 with TRBJ1-2; 11 positions match TRBD1. There are 16 residues in the CDR3. Trimming at V came to 4 bases and at J to 7 bases, leaving 11 bases not matched to a gene. CDR1 and CDR2 (germline): LNHDA, SQIVND (reference sequence).

This clone was found once. V gene TRBV5-6 combines with J gene TRBJ1-1, with D perhaps matching TRBD1 (5 bases). The CDR3 runs to 14 residues. The germline V gene has CDR1 SGHDT and CDR2 YYEEEE. V was cut by 1 base and J by 6 bases, with 13 bases left in between. CDR3 sequence reads: CASSLTQGPPEAFF. The CDR3 DNA reads as TGTGCCAGCAGCTTGACTCAGGGTCCCCCTGAAGCTTTCTTT.

The chain couples TRBV7-2 to TRBJ1-2; D is uncertain. This CDR3 has 11 residues. Germline V gives CDR1 SGHTA, CDR2 FQGNSA. The V end was cut by 2 bases, the J end by 8 bases, with 6 bases between. The CDR3: CASSLSWGYTF. In DNA, the CDR3 is TGTGCCAGCAGCTTAAGCTGGGGCTACACCTTC.

This chain uses TRBV18 with TRBJ1-3, with D possibly matching TRBD1 (5 bases). This CDR3 comprises 18 residues. Germline CDR1 is KGHSH and CDR2 is LQKENI. V gave up 2 bases and J gave up 0 bases, with 17 bases separating them. The DNA of the CDR3 is TGTGCCAGCTCACCATTCTATAAGGCAGGGTTCTCTGGAAACACCATATATTTT. It yields the protein CASSPFYKAGFSGNTIYF.

The chain recombines TRBV15 with TRBJ1-3; D uncertain. The CDR3 has 15 amino acids. Per the germline V gene, CDR1 is LNHNV and CDR2 is YYDKDF (reference sequence). V was pared by 0 bases and J by 4 bases, with 10 bases between. The DNA for the CDR3 is TGTGCCACCAGCAGAGATAGCACATCCGGAAACACCATATATTTT. Amino acids: CATSRDSTSGNTIYF.

The gene calls are TRBV2 and TRBJ2-2; D unclear. The CDR3 is 15 residues long. From germline, CDR1 is SNHLY and CDR2 FYNNEI. CDR3: CASALYAENTGELFF. The CDR3 bases are TGTGCGAGCGCACTCTACGCGGAGAACACCGGGGAGCTGTTTTTT.

The chain uses TRBV6-5 and TRBJ1-2, with 9 bases matching TRBD1. This CDR3 comprises 14 residues. Germline loops: CDR1 MNHEY, CDR2 SVGAGI. Trimming took 6 bases from V and 5 from J; bases not matched to a gene: 7. The CDR3 DNA is TGTGCCAGCAGCCGGGACAGGGAAGGGTATGGCTACACCTTC. This encodes CASSRDREGYGYTF.

This chain uses TRBV5-1 with TRBJ2-3, with D perhaps TRBD1 (5 bases). With 3 bases removed from V and 4 bases from J, the gap between germline ends came to 15 bases. The CDR3 spans 15 residues. Per germline, CDR1 SGHRS and CDR2 YFSETQ. The CDR3, as DNA: TGCGCCAGCAGCTCCATAGGGGATAGGGCAGATACGCAGTATTTT. Its translation: CASSSIGDRADTQYF.

This clone showed up just once. This chain connects TRBV18 to TRBJ2-2; tentatively, D is TRBD1 (6 bases). The V end lost 2 bases, the J end lost 4 bases, and 11 bases lay between the germline ends. The V gene's germline CDR1 is KGHSH and CDR2 LQKENI. The CDR3 spans 15 residues. CDR3 protein: CASSPEQGITGELFF. DNA of the CDR3: TGTGCCAGCTCACCAGAACAGGGAATCACCGGGGAGCTGTTTTTT.

The chain combines TRBV5-1 with TRBJ1-4, with 8 bases aligning to TRBD1. The CDR3 sequence is 17 residues long. CDR1 is SGHRS and CDR2 is YFSETQ in the germline V gene. V was pared by 0 bases and J by 3 bases, with 7 bases of the junction left unmatched. The CDR3: CASSLEGQGTANEKLFF. The DNA of the CDR3 is TGCGCCAGCAGCTTGGAAGGACAGGGAACCGCTAATGAAAAACTGTTTTTT.

The J gene is TRBJ2-1, the V gene TRBV15; D may be TRBD1 (5 bases). The CDR3 contains 14 residues. V was pared by 1 base and J by 7 bases, with 11 bases between. Germline values: CDR1 LNHNV, CDR2 YYDKDF (reference sequence). CDR3 residues: CATSRGAGRNEQFF. For the CDR3, the DNA is TGTGCCACCAGCAGAGGAGCAGGGCGGAATGAGCAGTTCTTC.

This chain links TRBV24-1 with TRBJ2-2; 9 bases match TRBD1. This CDR3 is built from 15 residues. Germline-derived CDR1 and CDR2 are KGHDR and SFDVKD. Trimming removed 5 bases from V and 6 bases from J; junction bases left unmatched: 6. As DNA, the CDR3 is TGTGCCACCAGTGGTCGACAGGGGGAGGCCGGGGAGCTGTTTTTT. Protein: CATSGRQGEAGELFF.

The gene calls are TRBV5-1 and TRBJ1-4, with D possibly matching TRBD1 (5 bases). CDR3 length: 15 residues. V shed 0 bases and J shed 7 bases, with 13 bases lying between them. Per the germline V gene, CDR1 is SGHRS and CDR2 is YFSETQ. The CDR3 sequence is CASSLAWGGGEKLFF. The DNA for the CDR3 is TGCGCCAGCAGCTTGGCGTGGGGGGGAGGTGAAAAACTGTTTTTT.

This clone was detected only once. The chain employs TRBV3-1 (or the pseudogene TRBV3-2) and TRBJ1-1, with a possible D match to TRBD1 (5 bases). The V end lost 1 base, the J end lost 7 bases, and 13 bases lay between the germline ends. The CDR3 loop spans 14 amino acids. Germline V gives CDR1 LGHDT, CDR2 YNNKEL (reference sequence). CDR3 in amino acids: CASSQARGGGEAFF. In DNA form, the CDR3 reads TGTGCCAGCAGCCAAGCTCGCGGGGGGGGTGAAGCTTTCTTT.

The chain has TRBV5-1 and TRBJ2-1; 8 bases match TRBD1. There are 15 residues in the CDR3. J was trimmed by 2 bases and V by 4 bases; bases with no gene match: 5. Germline V gene data show CDR1 as SGHRS and CDR2 as YFSETQ. The CDR3 reads CASSAGQGAYNEQFF. Here the CDR3 DNA reads TGCGCCAGCAGCGCTGGACAGGGAGCCTACAATGAGCAGTTCTTC.

The rearrangement links TRBV28 to TRBJ1-6, with D uncertain. CDR1 is MDHEN, CDR2 SYDVKM, per germline. V was pared by 6 bases and J by 2 bases, with 17 bases between. The CDR3 extends over 17 amino acids. In DNA, the CDR3 is TGTGCCAGCAGGCCGGTCCCGTCCCTCGCCTATAATTCACCCCTCCACTTT. Protein: CASRPVPSLAYNSPLHF.

The J gene is TRBJ2-7, the V gene TRBV5-1, with 10 bases aligning to TRBD2. Germline loops: CDR1 SGHRS, CDR2 YFSETQ. This CDR3 contains 17 residues. V dropped 0 bases and J dropped 2; count of bases not matched to a gene: 8. CDR3 nucleotide sequence: TGCGCCAGCAGCTTGGTATTAGCGGGAGGCCCGCCCTACGAGCAGTACTTC. It is translated as CASSLVLAGGPPYEQYF.